These 32 T cell receptor beta chains share one sample of origin, sequenced in a study of cytomegalovirus exposure and HLA in healthy donors. Researchers ran the PCR with 60 Vbeta and 13 Jbeta primers. Method: immunoSEQ multiplex PCR; TCRdb's copy keeps in-frame clones and lacks some. The data contain approximately 160,000 clones, 75% to 90% of them singletons. Sequencing was performed on PBMCs. Source of these receptors: a human donor in good health.

The V and J genes are TRBV5-1 and TRBJ2-5; D is unresolved. The germline V gene encodes CDR1 SGHRS and CDR2 YFSETQ. This CDR3 contains 15 residues. The V and J ends lost 0 bases and 4 bases respectively, with 13 bases between them. The CDR3 DNA follows: TGCGCCAGCAGCTTGGGCCCGAACCCCAGAGAGACCCAGTACTTC. Its protein product is CASSLGPNPRETQYF.

V gene TRBV7-2 combines with J gene TRBJ2-7; TRBD2 matches 9 bases. V lost 6 bases and J lost 0; bases outside the gene matches: 6. From germline, CDR1 is SGHTA and CDR2 FQGNSA. The CDR3 loop spans 15 amino acids. CDR3 loop: CASSSISGGSYEQYF. The CDR3 coding sequence is TGTGCCAGCAGTAGTATTAGCGGGGGCTCCTACGAGCAGTACTTC.

The chain recombines TRBV11-2 with TRBJ2-7; 7 nucleotides agree with TRBD2. V lost 4 bases, J lost 7 bases, and 10 bases stayed unmatched. Per the germline V gene, CDR1 is SGHAT and CDR2 is FQNNGV. The CDR3 length is 14 residues. This CDR3 is CASSSLRDYPEQYF. CDR3 DNA sequence: TGTGCCAGCAGCTCGCTACGGGACTACCCTGAGCAGTACTTC.

This clone was found a few times. The chain links TRBV7-9 to TRBJ1-2; 9 nucleotides align to TRBD1. Looked up from germline, CDR1 is SEHNR and CDR2 is FQNEAQ (reference sequence). This CDR3 spans 16 amino acids. Trimming removed 1 base from V and 0 bases from J; junction bases left unmatched: 3. The CDR3 loop is CASSLGGQGTNYGYTF. Here the CDR3 DNA reads TGTGCCAGCAGCTTAGGGGGACAGGGTACTAACTATGGCTACACCTTC. Using reference TRBV7-9 and TRBJ1-2 for the parts outside the CDR3, the full variable domain is DTGVSQNPRHKITKRGQNVTFRCDPISEHNRLYWYRQTLGQGPEFLTYFQNEAQLEKSRLLSDRFSAERPKGSFSTLEIQRTEQGDSAMYLCASSLGGQGTNYGYTFGSGTRLTVV.

The chain employs TRBV5-8 and TRBJ2-1; TRBD2 might be the D (5 bases). The V gene's germline CDR1 is SGHTS and CDR2 YDEGEE. With 0 bases removed from V and 3 bases from J, the gap between germline ends came to 13 bases. The CDR3 extends over 16 amino acids. CDR3 nucleotide sequence: TGTGCCAGCAGCTTGGTGTATCCGGGGTTCTACAATGAGCAGTTCTTC. Protein sequence: CASSLVYPGFYNEQFF.

The chain carries TRBV7-2 and TRBJ2-5, with 10 bases lining up with TRBD1. The CDR3 runs 15 residues. Germline trimming cut 4 bases from V and 4 bases from J; bases unmatched to any gene: 6. Germline CDR1 reads SGHTA; CDR2 reads FQGNSA. The CDR3 loop is CASSSTGQGGETQYF. CDR3 sequence (DNA): TGTGCCAGCAGCTCGACAGGACAGGGGGGAGAGACCCAGTACTTC.

The chain employs TRBV19 and TRBJ2-7; 7 bases align to TRBD2. The CDR3 has 15 residues. The junction had 7 bases not matched to a gene; V was cut back by 1 base and J by 4 bases. Germline CDR1 is LNHDA and CDR2 is SQIVND (reference sequence). CDR3 nucleotides: TGTGCCAGTAGTATAGTCGAAGGGAGGGGATACGAGCAGTACTTC. Its protein product is CASSIVEGRGYEQYF.

This rearrangement joins TRBV9 to TRBJ1-4; D call uncertain. CDR1 is SGDLS, CDR2 YYNGEE, per germline. Trimming took 4 bases from V and 0 from J, leaving 10 bases between them. The CDR3 spans 15 residues. The CDR3 nucleotides read TGTGCCAGCAGCCCCCGGGGATCAACTAATGAAAAACTGTTTTTT. Protein product: CASSPRGSTNEKLFF.

This chain links TRBV29-1 with TRBJ1-3, with TRBD1 as a possible D gene (5 bases). Trimming left V 4 bases short and J 4 bases short, with 8 bases between. This CDR3 contains 12 residues. CDR1 SQVTM and CDR2 ANQGSEA come from the germline V gene. As DNA, the CDR3 is TGCAGCGTTGGGACACAGGGAAACACCATATATTTT. Protein product: CSVGTQGNTIYF.

The chain recombines TRBV27 with TRBJ1-1; possibly TRBD1 for D (6 bases). The CDR3 has 14 amino acids. Germline CDR1 MNHEY, CDR2 SMNVEV (reference sequence). V was shortened by 4 bases and J by 1 base, with 10 bases between the two germline ends. This chain's CDR3 is CASSSTGPNTEAFF. CDR3 sequence (DNA): TGTGCCAGCAGTTCAACAGGGCCGAACACTGAAGCTTTCTTT.

This clone has a handful of counts. The V call is TRBV7-2, the J call TRBJ1-3, with TRBD1 matching 10 bases. The ends lost 4 bases at V and 3 bases at J; junction bases unmatched: 6. The CDR3 spans 16 residues. Germline values: CDR1 SGHTA, CDR2 FQGNSA. In DNA, the CDR3 is TGTGCCAGCAGCTCCTACGGGACAGGGGATGGAAACACCATATATTTT. Its protein is CASSSYGTGDGNTIYF.

The chain uses TRBV2 and TRBJ2-3; 15 bases fit TRBD2. Germline V CDR1 and CDR2: SNHLY, FYNNEI. J lost 3 bases, V lost 6 bases, and 1 base had no gene match. The CDR3 length is 15 residues. CDR3 loop: CASRGTSGGTDTQYF. In DNA form, the CDR3 reads TGTGCCAGCAGAGGGACTAGCGGGGGGACAGATACGCAGTATTTT.

In DNA form, the CDR3 reads TGTGCCATCAGACCGGGACAGTTGAACACCGGGGAGCTGTTTTTT. As protein: CAIRPGQLNTGELFF. This rearrangement joins TRBV10-3 to TRBJ2-2, with 7 bases aligning to TRBD1. The CDR3 length is 15 residues. Per the germline V gene, CDR1 is ENHRY and CDR2 is SYGVKD. The trim removed 6 bases at V and 1 base at J, leaving 5 bases unmatched.

V and J are TRBV5-6 and TRBJ1-4, with 7 nucleotides matching TRBD1. J was trimmed by 7 bases and V by 3 bases; bases with no gene match: 9. The length of the CDR3 is 15 residues. Germline CDR1 is SGHDT and CDR2 is YYEEEE. The CDR3 loop is CASSSLRQGGEKLFF. In DNA, the CDR3 is TGTGCCAGCAGCTCGCTTCGGCAGGGGGGTGAAAAACTGTTTTTT.

The gene calls are TRBV27 and TRBJ2-7; perhaps TRBD1 as D (5 bases). V was clipped by 5 bases and J by 2 bases, with 13 bases between them. The CDR3 spans 14 residues. Per germline, CDR1 MNHEY and CDR2 SMNVEV (reference sequence). CDR3 protein: CASSPSRVPYEQYF. The CDR3 DNA is TGTGCCAGCAGTCCATCCAGGGTCCCCTACGAGCAGTACTTC.

The rearrangement links TRBV9 to TRBJ1-1; 10 bases agree with TRBD1. Germline V gene data show CDR1 as SGDLS and CDR2 as YYNGEE. CDR3 length: 14 amino acids. Trimming cost V 4 bases and J 1 base; bases outside gene matches: 1. The CDR3 sequence is CASSRDRGNTEAFF. CDR3 DNA: TGTGCCAGCAGCCGGGACAGGGGGAACACTGAAGCTTTCTTT.

The J gene is TRBJ2-1, the V gene TRBV15; D uncertain. There are 18 residues in the CDR3. Trimming removed 1 base at V and 6 bases at J, with 22 bases between. In germline, CDR1 is LNHNV, CDR2 YYDKDF (reference sequence). The CDR3 sequence: CATSRGRATRFTFNEQFF. The CDR3 bases are TGTGCCACCAGCAGAGGCCGCGCTACTCGATTTACCTTCAATGAGCAGTTCTTC.

This sequence joins TRBV7-3 and TRBJ2-1; 10 bases are a match to TRBD2. Germline CDR1 is SGHTA and CDR2 is FQGTGA. The CDR3 length is 14 residues. With 2 bases clipped from V and 7 bases from J, the junction kept 2 bases outside the gene matches. CDR3 coding DNA: TGTGCCAGCAGCTTAGGACTAGCGGTTAATGAGCAGTTCTTC. Translation gives CASSLGLAVNEQFF.

J is TRBJ2-7 and V is TRBV13, with 7 bases aligning to TRBD1. The CDR3 has 15 amino acids. V gave up 0 bases and J gave up 0 bases; unmatched junction bases: 2. Germline assignment: CDR1 PRHDT and CDR2 FYEKMQ (reference sequence). The DNA for the CDR3 is TGTGCCAGCAGCTTAGGGGGGACAGTCTCCTACGAGCAGTACTTC. It translates to CASSLGGTVSYEQYF.

The CDR3 DNA sequence: TGTGCCAGCAGTCCACAGGGGCAGGACGGCTACACCTTC. It is translated as CASSPQGQDGYTF. J is TRBJ1-2 and V is TRBV6-5; 7 bases agree with TRBD1. Germline CDR1 MNHEY, CDR2 SVGAGI. The CDR3 is 13 residues long. Trimming cost V 5 bases and J 8 bases; bases outside gene matches: 8.

This clone was recorded a few times. The genes are TRBV6-6 and TRBJ1-1, with 7 bases that match TRBD1. CDR3 length: 15 amino acids. Trimming at V came to 5 bases and at J to 4 bases, leaving 10 bases not matched to a gene. Germline V lookup: CDR1 MNHNY, CDR2 SVGAGI (reference sequence). The CDR3 sequence: CASSVQGVEATEAFF. The CDR3 DNA sequence: TGTGCCAGCAGTGTTCAGGGGGTGGAGGCCACTGAAGCTTTCTTT.

The chain combines TRBV4-2 with TRBJ2-5; 10 nucleotides align to TRBD2. With V trimmed by 0 bases and J by 5 bases, 6 bases remained unmatched. The CDR3 covers 16 residues. Germline V gives CDR1 LGHNA, CDR2 YNFKEQ. The CDR3 here is CASSQDDLAGVETQYF. The CDR3 coding sequence is TGTGCCAGCAGCCAAGATGATCTAGCGGGGGTGGAGACCCAGTACTTC.

J is TRBJ1-2 and V is TRBV4-3; the D gene is possibly TRBD1 (5 bases). In germline, CDR1 is LGHNA, CDR2 YSLEER. The V end was cut by 2 bases, the J end by 4 bases, with 11 bases between. The CDR3 is made up of 14 amino acids. CDR3 sequence reads: CASSQSQGAYGYTF. The CDR3 DNA is TGCGCCAGCAGCCAATCTCAGGGTGCCTATGGCTACACCTTC.

This clone has only a few counts. This chain uses TRBV4-1 with TRBJ2-5, with 13 nucleotides matching TRBD2. This CDR3 contains 14 residues. Germline lookup yields CDR1 MGHRA and CDR2 YSYEKL. V was clipped by 9 bases and J by 7 bases; unmatched bases: 8. The DNA of the CDR3 is TGCGCCAGTACCGGGACTAGCGGGGTCGGGACCCAGTACTTC. Residues: CASTGTSGVGTQYF.

The J gene is TRBJ2-5, the V gene TRBV13, with D maybe TRBD2 (7 bases). The J call may be in error: the DNA end matches TRBJ2-7 better. CDR3 length: 14 residues. From germline, CDR1 is PRHDT and CDR2 FYEKMQ (reference sequence). The CDR3 nucleotides are TGTGCCAGCAGAAGGGGGGGTACCAACTACGAGCAGTACTTC. Encoded protein: CASRRGGTNYEQYF.

The V call is TRBV19, the J call TRBJ2-1; 9 bases match TRBD1. This CDR3 comprises 15 residues. Trimming cost V 2 bases and J 5 bases; bases outside gene matches: 4. Germline V gene sequence: CDR1 LNHDA, CDR2 SQIVND (reference sequence). This CDR3 is CASSIWGQGDNEQFF. The CDR3 DNA reads as TGTGCCAGTAGTATATGGGGACAGGGCGACAATGAGCAGTTCTTC.

The genes are TRBV6-1 and TRBJ1-5; D is possibly TRBD1 (5 bases). The V end was cut by 1 base, the J end by 2 bases, with 18 bases between. The CDR3 totals 18 residues. CDR1 is MNHNS and CDR2 is SASEGT in the germline V gene. CDR3 protein: CASSEGRVWIGGNQPQHF. The CDR3 DNA sequence: TGTGCCAGCAGTGAAGGCAGGGTGTGGATTGGAGGCAATCAGCCCCAGCATTTT.

V gene TRBV6-5 combines with J gene TRBJ2-7; D is unclear. Trimming removed 6 bases at V and 3 bases at J, with 9 bases between. Germline V lookup: CDR1 MNHEY, CDR2 SVGAGI. The CDR3 is 12 residues long. CDR3 protein: CASRLTNYEQYF. CDR3 nucleotide sequence: TGTGCCAGCAGACTGACAAACTACGAGCAGTACTTC.

This clone was seen more than once but under ten times. The V call is TRBV11-3, the J call TRBJ1-1; D gene unclear. CDR3 length: 11 residues. V gave up 8 bases and J gave up 6 bases, with 10 bases separating them. CDR1 and CDR2 (germline): SGHNT, YENEEA. The CDR3 DNA reads TGTGCCAGCCGGGGATCCTCTGAAGCTTTCTTT. Encoded protein: CASRGSSEAFF.

The chain couples TRBV11-3 to TRBJ1-1; possibly TRBD1 for D (5 bases). Per germline, CDR1 SGHNT and CDR2 YENEEA. This CDR3 contains 15 residues. The germline V and J ends were trimmed by 2 bases and 1 base, with 11 bases remaining between them. The CDR3: CASSLNSQGNTEAFF. The CDR3 region has the DNA TGTGCCAGCAGCTTAAATTCTCAGGGGAACACTGAAGCTTTCTTT.

With regard to this clone: This sample includes further DNA sequences coding for the same CDR3. This chain uses TRBV4-3 with TRBJ1-1, with D unclear. Germline CDR1 is LGHNA and CDR2 is YSLEER. The CDR3 is 12 amino acids. V was clipped by 3 bases and J by 4 bases, with 6 bases between them. DNA of the CDR3: TGCGCCAGCAGCCAGACGGGCACTGAAGCTTTCTTT. It translates to CASSQTGTEAFF.

J is TRBJ2-5 and V is TRBV5-6; possible D gene TRBD2, 6 bases. CDR1 SGHDT and CDR2 YYEEEE come from the germline V gene. V was pared by 2 bases and J by 5 bases, with 10 bases between. This CDR3 has 13 residues. For the CDR3, the DNA is TGTGCCAGCAGCTTTGGGGGGAGGGAGACCCAGTACTTC. Its protein is CASSFGGRETQYF.